Below, 8 T cell receptor beta chains from the same sample are listed, as sequenced in a study of blood T cell repertoires in COVID-19. The repertoire was sequenced with immunoSEQ multiplex PCR; TCRdb's copy has only in-frame clones and lacks some. Of some 240,000 clones listed, roughly 88% are singletons. The material sequenced was peripheral blood. The receptor set was obtained from a woman between 70 and 85 years old with COVID-19, enrolled during active disease.

The chain couples TRBV2 to TRBJ2-1, with TRBD2 as a possible D gene (5 bases). The V end lost 6 bases, the J end lost 12 bases, and 12 bases lay between the germline ends. The CDR3 has 11 residues. Germline lookup yields CDR1 SNHLY and CDR2 FYNNEI. CDR3 DNA: TGTGCCAGCAGAGAGGGCTTTGGGCAGTTCTTC. Its translation: CASREGFGQFF.

This chain uses TRBV13 with TRBJ2-1; tentative D call: TRBD2 (5 bases). This CDR3 contains 14 residues. V gave up 1 base and J gave up 6 bases, with 10 bases separating them. The V gene's germline CDR1 is PRHDT and CDR2 FYEKMQ (reference sequence). The CDR3 sequence is CASSLEGGGNEQFF. The CDR3 DNA reads as TGTGCCAGCAGCTTAGAAGGCGGAGGCAATGAGCAGTTCTTC.

This chain joins TRBV24-1 and TRBJ2-3; 11 bases map to TRBD2. CDR1 is KGHDR, CDR2 SFDVKD, per germline. V shed 3 bases, J shed 7 bases, and the junction held 17 bases outside the gene matches. The CDR3 consists of 19 residues. Here the CDR3 DNA reads TGTGCCACCAGTGATACCCTCCAAGGGGTGGGACTAGCGGCCTATACGCAGTATTTT. This sequence encodes CATSDTLQGVGLAAYTQYF.

The chain couples TRBV11-1 to TRBJ1-1, with 9 positions matching TRBD1. Germline trimming cut 5 bases from V and 3 bases from J; bases unmatched to any gene: 4. Germline values: CDR1 SGHAT, CDR2 FQDESV (reference sequence). The CDR3 is 14 residues long. The CDR3, as DNA: TGTGCCAGCAGCGAACGGACAGGGGACACTGAAGCTTTCTTT. This codes for CASSERTGDTEAFF.

The genes are TRBV5-6 and TRBJ1-2; 7 bases fit TRBD1. Trimming cost V 2 bases and J 8 bases; bases outside gene matches: 6. The CDR3 has 13 amino acids. Per the germline V gene, CDR1 is SGHDT and CDR2 is YYEEEE. Here the CDR3 reads CASSLDQGDGYTF. CDR3 sequence (DNA): TGTGCCAGCAGCTTAGATCAGGGGGACGGCTACACCTTC.

This chain links TRBV25-1 with TRBJ1-4; the match to TRBD1 covers 12 bases. This CDR3 is built from 16 residues. V lost 5 bases, J lost 10 bases, and 11 bases stayed unmatched. Germline loops: CDR1 MGHDK, CDR2 SYGVNS. CDR3 sequence: CASSSTIGTGGVKLFF. In DNA form, the CDR3 reads TGTGCCAGCAGTTCGACAATAGGGACAGGGGGCGTAAAACTGTTTTTT.

About this clone: The sample has other DNA sequences that encode this CDR3 too. The chain uses TRBV18 and TRBJ1-1; D unresolved. Germline-derived CDR1 and CDR2 are KGHSH and LQKENI. This CDR3 has 12 residues. V shed 6 bases and J shed 2 bases, with 7 bases lying between them. In DNA form, the CDR3 reads TGTGCCAGCTCTCGGGGTAACACTGAAGCTTTCTTT. Translating it yields CASSRGNTEAFF.

This clone was found a few times. The rearrangement links TRBV11-3 to TRBJ2-5; tentative D call: TRBD1 (7 bases). The CDR3 spans 14 residues. In germline, CDR1 is SGHNT, CDR2 YENEEA. The V gene lost 5 bases and the J gene lost 4 bases, with 14 bases spanning the gap. CDR3 sequence: CASSPGGGGETQYF. The CDR3 coding sequence is TGTGCCAGCAGCCCTGGAGGGGGCGGAGAGACCCAGTACTTC. The variable domain in full, completed from reference TRBV11-3 and TRBJ2-5, reads EAGVVQSPRYKIIEKKQPVAFWCNPISGHNTLYWYLQNLGQGPELLIRYENEEAVDDSQLPKDRFSAERLKGVDSTLKIQPAELGDSAVYLCASSPGGGGETQYFGPGTRLLVL.